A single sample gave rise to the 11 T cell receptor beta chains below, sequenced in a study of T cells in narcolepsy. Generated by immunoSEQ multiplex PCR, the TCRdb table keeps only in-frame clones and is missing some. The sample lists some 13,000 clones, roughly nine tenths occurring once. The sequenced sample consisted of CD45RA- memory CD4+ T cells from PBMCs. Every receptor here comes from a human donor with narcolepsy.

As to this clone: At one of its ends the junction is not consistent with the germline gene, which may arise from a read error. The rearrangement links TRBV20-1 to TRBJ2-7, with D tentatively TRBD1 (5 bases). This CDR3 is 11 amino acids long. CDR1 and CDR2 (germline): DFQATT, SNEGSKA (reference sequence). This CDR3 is CSAGDSYEQYF. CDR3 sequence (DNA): TGCAGTGCTGGAGACAGCTACGAGCAGTACTTC.

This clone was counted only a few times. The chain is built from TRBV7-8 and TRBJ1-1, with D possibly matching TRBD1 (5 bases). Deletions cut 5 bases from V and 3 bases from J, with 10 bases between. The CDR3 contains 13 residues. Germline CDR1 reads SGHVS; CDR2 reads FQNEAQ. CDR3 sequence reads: CASSPWGDTEAFF. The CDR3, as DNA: TGTGCCAGCAGCCCCTGGGGCGACACTGAAGCTTTCTTT.

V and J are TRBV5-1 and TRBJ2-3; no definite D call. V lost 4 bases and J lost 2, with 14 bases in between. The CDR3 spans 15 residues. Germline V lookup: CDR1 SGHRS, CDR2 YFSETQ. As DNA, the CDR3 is TGCGCCAGCAGCCATGCGCGCGGCTCCACAGATACGCAGTATTTT. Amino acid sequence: CASSHARGSTDTQYF.

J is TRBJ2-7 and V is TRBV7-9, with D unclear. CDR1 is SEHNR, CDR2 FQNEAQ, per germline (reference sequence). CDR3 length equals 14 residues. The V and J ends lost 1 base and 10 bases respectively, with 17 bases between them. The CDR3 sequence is CASSLGGGETQQYF. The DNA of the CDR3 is TGTGCCAGCAGCTTAGGAGGTGGAGAGACCCAACAGTACTTC.

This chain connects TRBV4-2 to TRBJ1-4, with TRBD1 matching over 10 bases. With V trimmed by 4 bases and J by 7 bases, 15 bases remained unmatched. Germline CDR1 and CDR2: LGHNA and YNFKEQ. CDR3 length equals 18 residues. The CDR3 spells CASSRVSRDRGIGEKLFF. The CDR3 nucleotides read TGTGCCAGCAGCCGAGTATCACGGGACAGGGGAATTGGTGAAAAACTGTTTTTT.

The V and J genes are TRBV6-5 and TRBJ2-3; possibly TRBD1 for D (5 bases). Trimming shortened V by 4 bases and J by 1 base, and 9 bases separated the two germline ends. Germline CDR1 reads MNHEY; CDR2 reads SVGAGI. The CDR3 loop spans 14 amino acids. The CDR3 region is CASSFRAGTDTQYF. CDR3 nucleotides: TGTGCCAGCAGTTTCAGGGCGGGCACAGATACGCAGTATTTT.

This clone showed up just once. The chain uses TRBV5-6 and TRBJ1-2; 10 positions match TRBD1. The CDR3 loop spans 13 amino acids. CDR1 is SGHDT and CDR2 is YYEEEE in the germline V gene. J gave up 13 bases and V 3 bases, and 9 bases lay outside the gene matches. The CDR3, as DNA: TGTGCCAGCAGCTCAGCCGGGACAGGGGTTCCCACCTTC. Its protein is CASSSAGTGVPTF.

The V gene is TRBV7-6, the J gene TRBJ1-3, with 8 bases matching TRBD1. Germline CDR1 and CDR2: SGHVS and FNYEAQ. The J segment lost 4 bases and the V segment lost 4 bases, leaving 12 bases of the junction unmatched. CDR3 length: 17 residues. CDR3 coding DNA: TGTGCCAGCAGCTGGACAGGGTCCCCTCAAACGGGAAACACCATATATTTT. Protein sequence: CASSWTGSPQTGNTIYF.

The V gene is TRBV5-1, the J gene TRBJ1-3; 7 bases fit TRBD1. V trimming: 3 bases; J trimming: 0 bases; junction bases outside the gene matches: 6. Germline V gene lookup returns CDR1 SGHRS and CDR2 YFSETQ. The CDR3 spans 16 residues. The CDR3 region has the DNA TGCGCCAGCAGCTCCACAGGACAGGACTCTGGAAACACCATATATTTT. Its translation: CASSSTGQDSGNTIYF.

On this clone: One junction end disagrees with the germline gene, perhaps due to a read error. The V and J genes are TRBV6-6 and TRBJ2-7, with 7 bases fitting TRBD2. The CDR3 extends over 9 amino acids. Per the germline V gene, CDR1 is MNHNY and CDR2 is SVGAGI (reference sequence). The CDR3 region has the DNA TGTGCCAGCACCGGAGCGGGGCCTTTC. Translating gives CASTGAGPF.

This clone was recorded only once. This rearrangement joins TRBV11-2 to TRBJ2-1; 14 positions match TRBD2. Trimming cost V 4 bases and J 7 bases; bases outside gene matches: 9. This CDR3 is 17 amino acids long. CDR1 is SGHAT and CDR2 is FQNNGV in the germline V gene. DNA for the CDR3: TGTGCCAGCAGCTCCCGACTAGCGGGAGGGCCTCAGAATGAGCAGTTCTTC. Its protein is CASSSRLAGGPQNEQFF.